This T cell receptor beta chain was captured by sequencing in a study of T-cell reconstitution after alpha-beta-depleted transplantation in children. The germline V gene has CDR1 MDHEN and CDR2 SYDVKM. Trimming shortened V by 2 bases and J by 0 bases, and 8 bases separated the two germline ends. The CDR3 is 14 amino acids. This clonotype was counted between two and nine times. Unique molecular identifiers were incorporated during preparation of the TCRbeta library. TCRdb reprocessed the PCR reads with MiXCR, giving one entry per CDR3 protein. The table includes 360,000 or so distinct CDR3 sequences, about 20% detected once.

V gene TRBV28 combines with J gene TRBJ2-7; D is possibly TRBD1 (6 bases). The clonotype was recovered from a human donor who donated a stem cell graft to a child with acute myeloid leukemia. The sample was PBMCs from the stem cell graft donor, taken from the stem cell graft. Written as DNA, the CDR3 is TGTGCCAGCAGTTTAACAGGGAACTCCTACGAGCAGTACTTC. Encoded protein: CASSLTGNSYEQYF.